This T cell receptor (beta chain) was identified during a study of cytomegalovirus exposure and HLA in healthy donors. The PCR used 60 Vbeta and 13 Jbeta primers. The repertoire was sequenced with immunoSEQ multiplex PCR; TCRdb's copy has only in-frame clones and lacks some. The sample lists roughly 120,000 clones; 79% were seen once. Trimming took off 4 bases at V and 4 bases at J, with 12 bases between the two ends. Germline CDR1 and CDR2: SGHTS and YDEGEE. The CDR3 is 14 amino acids. The rearrangement links TRBV5-8 to TRBJ1-5; weak D call: TRBD1 (6 bases). The specimen was PBMCs. The clonotype originates from a man aged 18 to 30 in good health and CMV-seronegative. The CDR3 DNA reads TGTGCCAGCAGCACCGGGACACATAATCAGCCCCAGCATTTT. Its protein product is CASSTGTHNQPQHF.